Included here is one T cell receptor (beta chain) sequence, with context. The specificity of this receptor is unknown. No much larger clonotype is one base removed from it; base qualities were not supplied. To be included, a participant needed at least one PBMC sample from before ART initiation plus at least two post-ART samples. Every participant with HIV received treatment in the United States of America. Before DNA extraction, cryopreserved samples of about 0.95-10 million PBMC were thawed and washed. At the time of the earliest PBMC sample, participants with HIV were aged between about 20 and 60 years. PBMC samples from each participant spanned 1-4 timepoints before ART initiation and 2-8 timepoints after ART initiation, with a median of 7 samples. Serial HIV viral load, CD4+ T-cell count, ART history and demographic data were obtained for every participant. Genomic DNA was extracted from unsorted PBMC with a Qiagen kit on a QIAcube, processed in batches of 12 samples.

Sequencing of the TRB variable region was done with the immunoSEQ hsTCRB v3.0 assay at survey level resolution. A depth of roughly 35,000-50,000 T-cell genomes per sample was targeted for TRB sequencing. An Illumina MiSeq with a v3 150-cycle kit was used to sequence the pooled TRB libraries. In the authors' own workflow: Repertoire analysis ran in R within a reproducible Nextflow workflow covering QC, data transformation and analysis. LymphoSeq2, an R package for exploring AIRR-Seq data, was used to implement the custom analyses. After excluding a few samples that yielded fewer than 5000 total TRB sequences, 190 or so HIV repertoires remained for analysis. Among the 180 to 200 HIV repertoires that were kept, 59 were collected before ART initiation and 120 to 140 were collected after ART initiation. Repertoires were downsampled to 5000 TRB nucleotide sequences, and summary statistics were averaged over 100 downsampling iterations. The analysis kept only TRB sequences whose CDR3 regions were at least seven amino acids long. A Shannon entropy-derived clonality score and the Gini coefficient were used to measure diversity. In the repertoire networks, any two of the top 5000 CDR3 amino acid sequences were linked whenever the two sequences differed by an edit distance of one. For TRB CDR3 amino acid sequences, antigen specificity groups and MHC restriction were predicted with GLIPH2. Known CMV, EBV, HIV or tissue antigen associations were flagged by matching CDR3 amino acid sequences against VDJdb and McPAS-TCR. Pre-ART, post-ART and control groups were compared with Wilcoxon signed-rank tests and Holm-Bonferroni correction. TCRdb re-hosts the immuneACCESS table, in-frame sequences only. Its copies lack some clones; in the studies checked, an unresolved V gene accounts for under half of them, and the cause for the rest is not known. The V and J calls and clone size are taken from that table; D and trimming were inferred from the DNA. The sample includes some 47,000 clones, with roughly 95% observed a single time. The ten largest clones take up 2.7% of the sample.

The CDR3 runs 14 amino acids, cysteine and phenylalanine included. Only the CDR3 DNA is retained, 42 bases long and in frame from the first base. The germline V gene (reference sequence) provides CDR1 GTSNPN and CDR2 SVGIG. Trimming takes 4 bases from V and 1 base from J, and the germline ends sit 11 bases apart. This specimen comes from a study of long-term antiretroviral therapy in people with HIV (dated by TCRdb to about 2022). With regard to the full study: The earliest samples were collected about a decade before the 2015 WHO recommendation for immediate ART, when ART was typically delayed until CD4 counts fell. A retrospective serial study tested whether changes in peripheral blood TRB repertoire composition and diversity were associated with ART initiation and durable HIV suppression. A total of 150 to 200 cryopreserved PBMC samples were contributed to the cohort by 30 adults with confirmed HIV infection, with samples collected serially over a mean of approximately 6 years (range 1-12). Of the roughly 31 participants with HIV, ten to eleven were female. No cross-contamination during QIAcube processing turned up in test extractions that ran a monoclonal T-cell line alongside 30 or so polyclonal samples.

Study-wide conclusions, independent of this receptor: Expanded TRB clones identified before ART initiation dominated the repertoire at all time points, although this dominance fluctuated and declined in many PLHIV after ART. Because cell numbers in pre-ART samples were limited, unsorted PBMC were profiled instead of sorted CD4+ and CD8+ T cells. Since PBMC availability was limited, sequencing covered only the TCR beta chain, with no alpha chain pairing. Inferences about post-ART repertoire changes are limited because no data were available on ART adherence, viral resistance or therapy changes. ART initiation was associated with a significant increase in TRB diversity, but diversity stayed significantly below transplant donor controls even after long-term ART. The samples were dated from about 2004 to 2017, and the ART regimens that were used may be less effective than current ART regimens. CDR3 length ranges in HIV repertoires were narrower than in controls, and network structure suggested an antigen-experienced repertoire with only a slight naive shift after ART.

The sequencing here drew on unsorted PBMCs, taken 3.7 years after starting antiretroviral therapy. The source is a woman aged 45-60 years with HIV. This chain joins TRBV30 to TRBJ1-3, with the D gene call left open. The DNA sequence is given as TGTGCCTGGATACGGGCAGGATCTGGAAACACCATATATTTT. Its translation is CAWIRAGSGNTIYF.